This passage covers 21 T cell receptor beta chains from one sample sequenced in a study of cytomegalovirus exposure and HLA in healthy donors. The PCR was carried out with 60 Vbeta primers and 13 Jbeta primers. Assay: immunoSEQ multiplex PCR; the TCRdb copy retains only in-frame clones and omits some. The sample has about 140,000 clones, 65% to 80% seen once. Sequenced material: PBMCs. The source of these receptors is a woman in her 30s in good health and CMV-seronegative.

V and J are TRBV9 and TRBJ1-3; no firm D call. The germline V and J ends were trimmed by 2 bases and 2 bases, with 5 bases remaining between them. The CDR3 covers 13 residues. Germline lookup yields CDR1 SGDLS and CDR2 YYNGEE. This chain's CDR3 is CASSVAAGNTIYF. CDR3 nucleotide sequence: TGTGCCAGCAGCGTCGCGGCTGGAAACACCATATATTTT.

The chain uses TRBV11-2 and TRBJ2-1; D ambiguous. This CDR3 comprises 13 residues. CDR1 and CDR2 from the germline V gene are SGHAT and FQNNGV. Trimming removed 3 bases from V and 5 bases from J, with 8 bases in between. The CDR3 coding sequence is TGTGCCAGCAGCTTGTTAACAGACAATGAGCAGTTCTTC. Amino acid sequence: CASSLLTDNEQFF.

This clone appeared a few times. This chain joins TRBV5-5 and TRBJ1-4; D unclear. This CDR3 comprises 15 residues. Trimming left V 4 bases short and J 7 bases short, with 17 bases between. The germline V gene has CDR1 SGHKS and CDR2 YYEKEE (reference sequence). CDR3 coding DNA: TGTGCCAGCAGCACAAACTTTGGGGAGCCTGAAAAACTGTTTTTT. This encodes CASSTNFGEPEKLFF. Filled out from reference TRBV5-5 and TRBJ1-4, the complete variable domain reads DAGVTQSPTHLIKTRGQQVTLRCSPISGHKSVSWYQQVLGQGPQFIFQYYEKEERGRGNFPDRFSARQFPNYSSELNVNALLLGDSALYLCASSTNFGEPEKLFFGSGTQLSVL.

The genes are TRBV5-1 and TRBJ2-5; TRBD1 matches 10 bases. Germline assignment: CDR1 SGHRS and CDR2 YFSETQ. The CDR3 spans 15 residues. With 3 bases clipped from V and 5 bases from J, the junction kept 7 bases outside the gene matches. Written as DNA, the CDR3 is TGCGCCAGCAGCTCCCTGGGACAGGGGATCGAGACCCAGTACTTC. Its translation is CASSSLGQGIETQYF.

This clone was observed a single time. The CDR3: CASSLALQGVPGELFF. CDR3 DNA: TGCGCCAGCAGCTTGGCCCTTCAGGGGGTACCCGGGGAGCTGTTTTTT. The chain joins TRBV5-1 to TRBJ2-2; 7 bases are shared with TRBD1. The CDR3 runs to 16 residues. Trimming at V came to 0 bases and at J to 6 bases, leaving 8 bases not matched to a gene. In germline, CDR1 is SGHRS, CDR2 YFSETQ.

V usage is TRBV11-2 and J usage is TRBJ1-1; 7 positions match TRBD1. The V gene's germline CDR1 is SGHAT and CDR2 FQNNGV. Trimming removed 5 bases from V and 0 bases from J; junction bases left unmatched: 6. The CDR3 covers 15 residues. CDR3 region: CASSARQGMNTEAFF. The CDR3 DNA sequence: TGTGCCAGCAGCGCGCGACAGGGAATGAACACTGAAGCTTTCTTT.

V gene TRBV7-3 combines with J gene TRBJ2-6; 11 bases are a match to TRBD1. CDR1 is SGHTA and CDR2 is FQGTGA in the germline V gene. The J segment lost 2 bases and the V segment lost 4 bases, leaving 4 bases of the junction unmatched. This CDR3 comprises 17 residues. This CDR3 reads CASSYRGQGAGANVLTF. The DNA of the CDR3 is TGTGCCAGCAGCTACCGGGGACAGGGGGCTGGGGCCAACGTCCTGACTTTC.

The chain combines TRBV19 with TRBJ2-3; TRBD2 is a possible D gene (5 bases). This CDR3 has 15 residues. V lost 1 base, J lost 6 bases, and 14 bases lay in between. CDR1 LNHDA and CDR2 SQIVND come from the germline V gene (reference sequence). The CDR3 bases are TGTGCCAGTAGTATAGCCGGGATATTGCCGGATACGCAGTATTTT. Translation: CASSIAGILPDTQYF.

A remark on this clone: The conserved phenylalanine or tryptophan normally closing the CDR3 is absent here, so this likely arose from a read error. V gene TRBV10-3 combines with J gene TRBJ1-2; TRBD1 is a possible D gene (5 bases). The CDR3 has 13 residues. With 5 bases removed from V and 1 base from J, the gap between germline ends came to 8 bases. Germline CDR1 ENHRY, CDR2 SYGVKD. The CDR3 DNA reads TGTGCCATCAGTCCTGACAGTAACTATGGCTACACCCTC. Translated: CAISPDSNYGYTL.

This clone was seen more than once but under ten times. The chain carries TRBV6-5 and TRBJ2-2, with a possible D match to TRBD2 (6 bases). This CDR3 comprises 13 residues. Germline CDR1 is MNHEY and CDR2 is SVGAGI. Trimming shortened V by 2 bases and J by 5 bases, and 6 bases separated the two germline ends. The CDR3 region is CASSYAGTGELFF. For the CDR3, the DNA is TGTGCCAGCAGTTACGCGGGGACCGGGGAGCTGTTTTTT.

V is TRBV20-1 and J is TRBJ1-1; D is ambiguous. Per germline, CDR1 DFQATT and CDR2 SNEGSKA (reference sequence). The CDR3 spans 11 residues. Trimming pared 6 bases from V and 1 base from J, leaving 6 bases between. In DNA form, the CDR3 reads TGCAGTGCCCGACAGAACACTGAAGCTTTCTTT. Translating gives CSARQNTEAFF.

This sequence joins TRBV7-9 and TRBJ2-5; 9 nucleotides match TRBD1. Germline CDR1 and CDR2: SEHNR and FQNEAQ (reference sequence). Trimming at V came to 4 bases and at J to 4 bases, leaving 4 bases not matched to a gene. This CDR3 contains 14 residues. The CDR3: CASSSPDRGETQYF. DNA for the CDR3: TGTGCCAGCAGCTCCCCGGACAGGGGAGAGACCCAGTACTTC.

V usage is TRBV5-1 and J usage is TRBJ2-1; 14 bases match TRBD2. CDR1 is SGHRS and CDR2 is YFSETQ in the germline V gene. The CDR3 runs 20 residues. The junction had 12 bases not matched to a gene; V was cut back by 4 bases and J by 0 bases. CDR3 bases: TGCGCCAGCAGCCCGGCGGGACTAGCGGGGGATTCGGGCTCCTACAATGAGCAGTTCTTC. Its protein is CASSPAGLAGDSGSYNEQFF.

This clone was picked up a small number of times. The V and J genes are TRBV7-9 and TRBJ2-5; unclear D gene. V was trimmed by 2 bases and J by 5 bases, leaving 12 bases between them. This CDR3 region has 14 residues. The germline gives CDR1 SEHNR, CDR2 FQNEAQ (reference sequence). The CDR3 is CASSLITQAETQYF. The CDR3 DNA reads TGTGCCAGCAGCTTAATAACGCAGGCGGAGACCCAGTACTTC.

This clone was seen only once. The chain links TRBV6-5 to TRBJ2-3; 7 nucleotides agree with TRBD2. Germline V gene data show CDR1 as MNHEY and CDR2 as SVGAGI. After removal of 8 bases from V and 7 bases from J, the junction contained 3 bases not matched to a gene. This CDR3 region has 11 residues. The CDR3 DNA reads TGTGCCAGCGGGGGAGGGTATACGCAGTATTTT. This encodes CASGGGYTQYF.

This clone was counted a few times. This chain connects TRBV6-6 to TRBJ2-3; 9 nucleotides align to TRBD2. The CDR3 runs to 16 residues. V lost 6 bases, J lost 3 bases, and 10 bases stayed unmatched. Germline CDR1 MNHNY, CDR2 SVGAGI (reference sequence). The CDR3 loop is CASSPPGLAMTDTQYF. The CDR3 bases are TGTGCCAGCAGCCCCCCCGGACTAGCGATGACAGATACGCAGTATTTT.

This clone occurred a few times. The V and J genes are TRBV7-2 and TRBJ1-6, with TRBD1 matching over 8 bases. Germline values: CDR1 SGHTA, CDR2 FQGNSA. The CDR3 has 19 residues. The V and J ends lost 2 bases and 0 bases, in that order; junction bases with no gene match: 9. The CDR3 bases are TGTGCCAGCAGCTTACTACCGGGACAGGCGCGCTCCTATAATTCACCCCTCCACTTT. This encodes CASSLLPGQARSYNSPLHF.

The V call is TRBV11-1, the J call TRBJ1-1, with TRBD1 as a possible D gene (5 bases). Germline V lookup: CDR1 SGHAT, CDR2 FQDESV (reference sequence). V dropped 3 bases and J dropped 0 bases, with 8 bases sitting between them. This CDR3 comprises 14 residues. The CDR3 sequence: CASSLSRVNTEAFF. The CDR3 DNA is TGTGCCAGCAGCTTGTCCAGGGTGAACACTGAAGCTTTCTTT.

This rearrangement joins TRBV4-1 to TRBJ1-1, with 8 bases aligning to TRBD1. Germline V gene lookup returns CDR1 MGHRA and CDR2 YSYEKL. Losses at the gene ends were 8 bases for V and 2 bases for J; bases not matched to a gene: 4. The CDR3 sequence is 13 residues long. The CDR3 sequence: CASGQGANTEAFF. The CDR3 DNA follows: TGCGCCAGCGGACAGGGCGCTAACACTGAAGCTTTCTTT.

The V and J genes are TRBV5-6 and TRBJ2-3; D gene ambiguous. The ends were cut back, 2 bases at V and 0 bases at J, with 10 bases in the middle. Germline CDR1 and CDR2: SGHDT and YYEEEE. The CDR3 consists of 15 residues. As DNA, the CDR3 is TGTGCCAGCAGCTTTTCAGCGTCTAGCACAGATACGCAGTATTTT. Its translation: CASSFSASSTDTQYF.

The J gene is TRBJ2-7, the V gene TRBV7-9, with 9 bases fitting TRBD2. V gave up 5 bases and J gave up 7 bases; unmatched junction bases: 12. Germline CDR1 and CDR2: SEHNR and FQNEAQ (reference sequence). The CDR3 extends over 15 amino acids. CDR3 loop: CASSPRASGVGEQYF. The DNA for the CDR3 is TGTGCCAGCAGCCCGCGGGCTAGCGGGGTTGGGGAGCAGTACTTC.